This entry lists 17 T cell receptor beta chains sequenced from one sample in a study of T cell changes during pregnancy in multiple sclerosis. Method: immunoSEQ multiplex PCR; TCRdb's copy keeps in-frame clones and lacks some. Of over 50,000 clones listed, 87% are singletons. What was sequenced was peripheral blood from another person, used as feeder cells. Receptors originate from a human donor whose cells served as feeder cells for cultures in a pregnancy study.

CDR3 in DNA: TGTGCCAGCAGTTCTCTGCGGGGCGGCAGCGTAAACATGAACACTGAAGCTTTCTTT. Its translation is CASSSLRGGSVNMNTEAFF. The gene calls are TRBV28 and TRBJ1-1; D is perhaps TRBD1 (5 bases). Germline V CDR1 and CDR2: MDHEN, SYDVKM. The length of the CDR3 is 19 residues. The V end was cut by 4 bases, the J end by 0 bases, with 24 bases between.

The V gene is TRBV6-5, the J gene TRBJ2-2; D not resolved. CDR1 and CDR2 (germline): MNHEY, SVGAGI. This CDR3 region has 15 residues. Deletions cut 6 bases from V and 3 bases from J, with 14 bases between. The CDR3 protein is CASSPLARHTGELFF. CDR3 DNA sequence: TGTGCCAGCAGCCCATTGGCACGACACACCGGGGAGCTGTTTTTT.

The chain employs TRBV28 and TRBJ2-7; D is unclear. Per germline, CDR1 MDHEN and CDR2 SYDVKM. CDR3 size: 13 residues. V lost 3 bases and J 1 base, leaving 7 bases between the germline ends. CDR3 sequence (DNA): TGTGCCAGCAGTTTCTACTCTTCCTACGAGCAGTACTTC. This translates into CASSFYSSYEQYF.

This clone was counted a single time. The rearrangement uses TRBV5-1 and TRBJ2-3; D may be TRBD1 or TRBD2 (5 bases each). V was pared by 4 bases and J by 5 bases, with 14 bases between. This CDR3 has 14 amino acids. Per the germline V gene, CDR1 is SGHRS and CDR2 is YFSETQ. CDR3 amino acids: CASSEDSGGDTQYF. The CDR3, as DNA: TGCGCCAGCAGCGAAGACAGTGGGGGAGATACGCAGTATTTT.

This chain joins TRBV27 and TRBJ1-4, with TRBD1 matching over 9 bases. This CDR3 has 15 amino acids. Per the germline V gene, CDR1 is MNHEY and CDR2 is SMNVEV (reference sequence). Losses at the gene ends were 5 bases for V and 3 bases for J; bases not matched to a gene: 4. This chain's CDR3 is CASSPRTGANEKLFF. The CDR3 bases are TGTGCCAGCAGTCCCCGGACAGGGGCTAATGAAAAACTGTTTTTT.

The CDR3 sequence: CASSPRGPEAFF. The CDR3 coding sequence is TGTGCCAGCTCACCAAGGGGGCCTGAAGCTTTCTTT. The V gene is TRBV18, the J gene TRBJ1-1; 7 bases map to TRBD1. CDR1 is KGHSH and CDR2 is LQKENI in the germline V gene. CDR3 size: 12 residues. V lost 2 bases to trimming and J lost 6 bases; unmatched junction nucleotides: 0.

The rearrangement joins TRBV30 to TRBJ1-1, with 12 nucleotides matching TRBD1. The V gene's germline CDR1 is GTSNPN and CDR2 SVGIG (reference sequence). The trim removed 4 bases at V and 8 bases at J, leaving 8 bases unmatched. The CDR3 length is 14 residues. The CDR3 loop is CAWNPGQGANEAFF. For the CDR3, the DNA is TGTGCCTGGAACCCGGGACAGGGGGCGAACGAAGCTTTCTTT.

The chain has TRBV10-2 and TRBJ2-1, with D perhaps TRBD1 (6 bases). CDR1 and CDR2 from the germline V gene are WSHSY and SAAADI. The CDR3 has 11 residues. Trimming cost V 6 bases and J 9 bases, with 9 bases left between them. The CDR3 bases are TGCGCCAGCAGGGAAGGGGGTGAGCAGTTCTTC. Its protein product is CASREGGEQFF.

The chain uses TRBV5-6 and TRBJ1-1, with TRBD1 matching 8 bases. Germline V gene lookup returns CDR1 SGHDT and CDR2 YYEEEE. This CDR3 has 17 residues. V lost 4 bases to trimming and J lost 0 bases; unmatched junction nucleotides: 11. CDR3 sequence reads: CASSPLGQGDLNTEAFF. The CDR3 coding sequence is TGTGCCAGCAGCCCTCTTGGACAGGGTGACTTGAACACTGAAGCTTTCTTT.

The V and J genes are TRBV5-1 and TRBJ2-7; 9 bases are shared with TRBD2. J lost 0 bases, V lost 1 base, and 17 bases had no gene match. The germline V gene encodes CDR1 SGHRS and CDR2 YFSETQ. This CDR3 has 20 residues. The CDR3 sequence is CASSLSGYSGGSGSSYEQYF. CDR3 sequence (DNA): TGCGCCAGCAGCTTGAGTGGGTACAGCGGGGGGTCCGGAAGCTCCTACGAGCAGTACTTC. Full variable domain (outside the CDR3, taken from reference TRBV5-1 and TRBJ2-7): KAGVTQTPRYLIKTRGQQVTLSCSPISGHRSVSWYQQTPGQGLQFLFEYFSETQRNKGNFPGRFSGRQFSNSRSEMNVSTLELGDSALYLCASSLSGYSGGSGSSYEQYFGPGTRLTVT.

This chain uses TRBV5-4 with TRBJ2-1; TRBD2 aligns across 8 bases. The J segment lost 9 bases and the V segment lost 4 bases, leaving 12 bases of the junction unmatched. Germline CDR1 reads SGHNT; CDR2 reads YYREEE (reference sequence). This CDR3 has 15 amino acids. The DNA for the CDR3 is TGTGCCAGCAGCCCGGGGGGACTAGGGCGGGTTGAGCAGTTCTTC. Translation: CASSPGGLGRVEQFF.

The chain has TRBV30 and TRBJ2-7; D might be TRBD2 (5 bases). Deletions cut 4 bases from V and 0 bases from J, with 13 bases between. This CDR3 comprises 14 residues. CDR1 GTSNPN and CDR2 SVGIG come from the germline V gene (reference sequence). The DNA for the CDR3 is TGTGCCTGGACCCCCAGCGGCATCTCCTACGAGCAGTACTTC. This sequence encodes CAWTPSGISYEQYF. Full variable domain (remainder filled in from reference TRBV30 and TRBJ2-7): SQTIHQWPATLVQPVGSPLSLECTVEGTSNPNLYWYRQAAGRGLQLLFYSVGIGQISSEVPQNLSASRPQDRQFILSSKKLLLSDSGFYLCAWTPSGISYEQYFGPGTRLTVT.

The rearrangement links TRBV6-6 to TRBJ1-2; no clear D. Germline V gene lookup returns CDR1 MNHNY and CDR2 SVGAGI (reference sequence). The CDR3 is 12 residues long. V was pared by 0 bases and J by 9 bases, with 8 bases between. CDR3: CASSYSTGSYTF. In DNA, the CDR3 is TGTGCCAGCAGTTACTCTACGGGAAGCTACACCTTC.

The chain uses TRBV10-3 and TRBJ1-5; the D gene is possibly TRBD1 (5 bases). The CDR3 loop spans 15 amino acids. V lost 2 bases and J lost 7, with 15 bases in between. CDR1 is ENHRY, CDR2 SYGVKD, per germline. CDR3 DNA: TGTGCCATCAGTGAGGGGGACGGGTCTCAACAGCCCCAGCATTTT. Its translation: CAISEGDGSQQPQHF.

The chain has TRBV6-6 and TRBJ1-5, with 10 bases fitting TRBD1. The V gene's germline CDR1 is MNHNY and CDR2 SVGAGI (reference sequence). The CDR3 has 13 residues. V lost 6 bases, J lost 7 bases, and 3 bases stayed unmatched. This CDR3 reads CASRDRGYQPQHF. As DNA, the CDR3 is TGTGCCAGCAGGGACAGGGGGTACCAGCCCCAGCATTTT.

V and J are TRBV4-1 and TRBJ1-5; the D gene is possibly TRBD1 (6 bases). Germline V gene lookup returns CDR1 MGHRA and CDR2 YSYEKL. The CDR3 sequence is 19 residues long. Trimming shortened V by 0 bases and J by 0 bases, and 18 bases separated the two germline ends. CDR3 loop: CASSQDPPFQGISNQPQHF. DNA for the CDR3: TGCGCCAGCAGCCAAGACCCCCCCTTCCAGGGGATTAGCAATCAGCCCCAGCATTTT.

V gene TRBV5-4 combines with J gene TRBJ1-1; no clear D. This CDR3 comprises 17 residues. Trimming took off 2 bases at V and 4 bases at J, with 21 bases between the two ends. Germline V gives CDR1 SGHNT, CDR2 YYREEE (reference sequence). CDR3 DNA: TGTGCCAGCAGCTTTATCCCCGACGTGAAGGGCGGCACTGAAGCTTTCTTT. Translation: CASSFIPDVKGGTEAFF.